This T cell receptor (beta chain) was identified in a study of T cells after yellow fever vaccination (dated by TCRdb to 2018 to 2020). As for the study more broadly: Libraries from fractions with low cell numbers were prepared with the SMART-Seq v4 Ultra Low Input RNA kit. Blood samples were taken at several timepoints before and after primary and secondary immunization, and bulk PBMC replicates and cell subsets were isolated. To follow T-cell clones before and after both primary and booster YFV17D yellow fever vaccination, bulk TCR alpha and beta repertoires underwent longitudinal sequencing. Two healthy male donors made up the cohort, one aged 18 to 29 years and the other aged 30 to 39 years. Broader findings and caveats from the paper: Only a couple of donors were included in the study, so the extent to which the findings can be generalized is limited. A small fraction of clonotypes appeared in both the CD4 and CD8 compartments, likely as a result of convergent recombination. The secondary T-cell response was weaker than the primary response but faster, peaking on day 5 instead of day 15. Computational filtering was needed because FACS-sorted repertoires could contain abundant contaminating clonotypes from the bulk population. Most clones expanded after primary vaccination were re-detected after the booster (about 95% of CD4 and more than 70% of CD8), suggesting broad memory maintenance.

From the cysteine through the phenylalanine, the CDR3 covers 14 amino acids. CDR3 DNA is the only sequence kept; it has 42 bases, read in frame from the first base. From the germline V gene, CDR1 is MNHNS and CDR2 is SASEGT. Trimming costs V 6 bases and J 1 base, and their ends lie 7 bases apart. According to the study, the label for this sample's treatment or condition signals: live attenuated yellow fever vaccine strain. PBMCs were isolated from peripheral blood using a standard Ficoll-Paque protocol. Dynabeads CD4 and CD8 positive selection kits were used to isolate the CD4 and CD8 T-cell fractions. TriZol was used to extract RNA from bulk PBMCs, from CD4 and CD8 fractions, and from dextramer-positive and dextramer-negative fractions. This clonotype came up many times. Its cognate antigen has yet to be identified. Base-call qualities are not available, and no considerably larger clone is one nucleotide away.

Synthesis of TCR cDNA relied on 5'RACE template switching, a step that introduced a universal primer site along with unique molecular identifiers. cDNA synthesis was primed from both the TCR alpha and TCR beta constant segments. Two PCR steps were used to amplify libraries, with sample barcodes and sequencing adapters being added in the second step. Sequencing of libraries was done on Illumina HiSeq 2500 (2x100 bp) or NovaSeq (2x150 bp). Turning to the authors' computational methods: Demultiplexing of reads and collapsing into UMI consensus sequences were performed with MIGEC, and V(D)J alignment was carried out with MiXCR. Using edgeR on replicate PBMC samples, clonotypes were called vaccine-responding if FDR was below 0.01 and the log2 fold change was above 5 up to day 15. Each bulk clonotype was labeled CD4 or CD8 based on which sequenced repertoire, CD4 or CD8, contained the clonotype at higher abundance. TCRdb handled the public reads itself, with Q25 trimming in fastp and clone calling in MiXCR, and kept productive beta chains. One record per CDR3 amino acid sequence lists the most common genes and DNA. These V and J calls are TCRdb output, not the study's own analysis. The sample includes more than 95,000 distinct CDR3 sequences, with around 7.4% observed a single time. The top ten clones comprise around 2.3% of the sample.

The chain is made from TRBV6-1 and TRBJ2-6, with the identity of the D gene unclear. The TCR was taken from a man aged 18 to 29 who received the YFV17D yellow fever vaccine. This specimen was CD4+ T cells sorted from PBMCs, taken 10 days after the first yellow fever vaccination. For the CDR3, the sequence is CASRSISGANVLTF. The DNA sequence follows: TGTGCCAGCAGATCGATTTCTGGGGCCAACGTCCTGACTTTC.